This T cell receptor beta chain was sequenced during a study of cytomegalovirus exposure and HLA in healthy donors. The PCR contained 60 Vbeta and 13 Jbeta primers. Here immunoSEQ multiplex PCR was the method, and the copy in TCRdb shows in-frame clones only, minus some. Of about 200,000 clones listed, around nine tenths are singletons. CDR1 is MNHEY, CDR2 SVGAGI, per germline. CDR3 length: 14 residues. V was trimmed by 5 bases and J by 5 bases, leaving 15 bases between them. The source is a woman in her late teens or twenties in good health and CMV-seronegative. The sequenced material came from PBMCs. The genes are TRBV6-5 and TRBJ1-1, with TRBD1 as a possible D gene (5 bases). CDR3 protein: CASSLSKGRTEAFF. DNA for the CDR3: TGTGCCAGCAGTCTCTCAAAGGGGAGGACTGAAGCTTTCTTT.